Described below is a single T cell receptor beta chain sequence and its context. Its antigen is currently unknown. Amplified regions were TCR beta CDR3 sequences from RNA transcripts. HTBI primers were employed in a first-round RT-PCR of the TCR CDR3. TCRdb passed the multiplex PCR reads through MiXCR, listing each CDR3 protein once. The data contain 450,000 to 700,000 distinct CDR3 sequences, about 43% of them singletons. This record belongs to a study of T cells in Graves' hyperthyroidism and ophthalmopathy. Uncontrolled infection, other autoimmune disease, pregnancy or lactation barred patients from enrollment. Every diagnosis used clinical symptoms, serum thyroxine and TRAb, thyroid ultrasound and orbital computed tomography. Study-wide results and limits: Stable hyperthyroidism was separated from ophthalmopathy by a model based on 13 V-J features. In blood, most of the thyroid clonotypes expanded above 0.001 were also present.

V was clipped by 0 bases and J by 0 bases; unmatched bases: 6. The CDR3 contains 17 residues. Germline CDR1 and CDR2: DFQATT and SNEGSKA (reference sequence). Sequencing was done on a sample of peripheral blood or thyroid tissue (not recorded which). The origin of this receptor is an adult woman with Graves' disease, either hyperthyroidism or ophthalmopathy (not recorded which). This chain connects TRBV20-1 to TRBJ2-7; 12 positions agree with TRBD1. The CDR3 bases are TGCAGTGCTAGAGATCCGGGGACAGGGGGCGGCTCCTACGAGCAGTACTTC. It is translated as CSARDPGTGGGSYEQYF.